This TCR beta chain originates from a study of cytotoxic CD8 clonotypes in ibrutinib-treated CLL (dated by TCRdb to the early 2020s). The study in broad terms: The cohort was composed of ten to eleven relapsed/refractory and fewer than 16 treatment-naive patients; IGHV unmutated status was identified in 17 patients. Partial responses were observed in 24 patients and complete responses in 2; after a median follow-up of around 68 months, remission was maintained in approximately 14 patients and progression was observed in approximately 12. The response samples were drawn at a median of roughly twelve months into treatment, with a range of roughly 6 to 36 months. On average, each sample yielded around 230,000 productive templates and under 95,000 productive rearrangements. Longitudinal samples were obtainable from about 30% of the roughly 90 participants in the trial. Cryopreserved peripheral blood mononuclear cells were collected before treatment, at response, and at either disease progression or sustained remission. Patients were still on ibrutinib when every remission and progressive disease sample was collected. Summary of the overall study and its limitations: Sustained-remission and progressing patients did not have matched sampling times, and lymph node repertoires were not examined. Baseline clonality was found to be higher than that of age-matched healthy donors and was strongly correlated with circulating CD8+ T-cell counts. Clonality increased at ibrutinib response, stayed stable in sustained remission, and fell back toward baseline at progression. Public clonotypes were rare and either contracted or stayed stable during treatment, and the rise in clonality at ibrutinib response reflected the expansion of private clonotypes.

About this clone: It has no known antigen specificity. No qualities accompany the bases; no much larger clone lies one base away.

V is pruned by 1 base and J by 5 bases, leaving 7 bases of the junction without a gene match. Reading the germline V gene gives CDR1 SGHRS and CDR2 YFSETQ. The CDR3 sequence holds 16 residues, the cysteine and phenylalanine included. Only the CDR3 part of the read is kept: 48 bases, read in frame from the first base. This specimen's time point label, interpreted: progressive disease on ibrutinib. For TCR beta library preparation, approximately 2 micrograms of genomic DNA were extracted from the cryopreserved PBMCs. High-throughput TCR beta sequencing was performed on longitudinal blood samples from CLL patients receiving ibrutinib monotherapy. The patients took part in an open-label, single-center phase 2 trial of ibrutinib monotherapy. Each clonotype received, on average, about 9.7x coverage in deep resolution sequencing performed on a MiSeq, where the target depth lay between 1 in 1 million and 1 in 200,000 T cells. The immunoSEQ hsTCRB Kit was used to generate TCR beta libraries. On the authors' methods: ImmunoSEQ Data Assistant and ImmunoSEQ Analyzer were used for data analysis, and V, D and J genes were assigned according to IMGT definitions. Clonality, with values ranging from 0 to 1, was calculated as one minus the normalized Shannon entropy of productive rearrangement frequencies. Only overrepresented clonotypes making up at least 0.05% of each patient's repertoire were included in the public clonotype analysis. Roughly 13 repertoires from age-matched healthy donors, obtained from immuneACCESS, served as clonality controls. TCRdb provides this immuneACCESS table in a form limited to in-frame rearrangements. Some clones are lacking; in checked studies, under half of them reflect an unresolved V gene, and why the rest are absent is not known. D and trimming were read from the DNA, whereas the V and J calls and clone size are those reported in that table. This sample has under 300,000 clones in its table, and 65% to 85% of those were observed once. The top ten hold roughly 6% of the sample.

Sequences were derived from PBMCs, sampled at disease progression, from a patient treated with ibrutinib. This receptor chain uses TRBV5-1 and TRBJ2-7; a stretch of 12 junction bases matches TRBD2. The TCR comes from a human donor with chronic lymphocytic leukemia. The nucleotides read TGCGCCAGCAGCTTGAAGGCTAGCGGGGGGGCCGACGAGCAGTACTTC. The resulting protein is CASSLKASGGADEQYF.